The rows below give T cell receptor beta chains drawn from one sample of a study of post-analysis software for immune sequencing data. TCRdb called the PCR reads again in MiXCR, with one record for every CDR3 protein. Here the sample spans hundreds of thousands of distinct CDR3 sequences, 25% to 30% being singletons. The specimen was blood. These receptors came from a girl aged 10 to 17 with multiple sclerosis. CDR3s include the opening cysteine and the closing phenylalanine or tryptophan. D genes are given only for firm matches. Expanded clones get a size class; other rows say once, few or many, or leave the size out.

size | J | D | V | CDR3 | DNA
- | TRBJ2-5 | - | TRBV5-1 | CASSLGARNQETQYF | TGCGCCAGCAGCTTGGGTGCGAGGAATCAAGAGACCCAGTACTTC
- | TRBJ1-1 | - | TRBV10-3 | CTISESHAPAGNTEAFF | TGTACCATCAGTGAGTCTCATGCGCCGGCGGGAAACACTGAAGCTTTCTTT
few | TRBJ2-7 | TRBD2 | TRBV9 | CASSVAPALGLAAGEQYF | TGTGCCAGCAGCGTAGCACCCGCTCTGGGACTAGCGGCCGGCGAGCAGTACTTC
few | TRBJ1-2 | TRBD1 | TRBV4-1 | CASSQKGQGIVGYTF | TGCGCCAGCAGCCAAAAGGGACAGGGTATAGTTGGCTACACCTTC
- | TRBJ2-7 | - | TRBV12-5 | CASGFPGGGNQTEQYF | TGTGCTAGTGGTTTCCCCGGGGGCGGGAATCAGACCGAGCAGTACTTC
- | TRBJ2-6 | - | TRBV5-6 | CTSSLGGANVLTF | TGTACCAGCAGCTTAGGGGGGGCCAACGTCCTGACTTTC
few | TRBJ2-5 | TRBD2 | TRBV6-2/TRBV6-3 | CASSLRRLAGAQETQYF | TGTGCCAGCAGCTTACGGCGACTAGCGGGAGCCCAAGAGACCCAGTACTTC
- | TRBJ2-4 | - | TRBV20-1 | CSALRSRIQYF | TGCAGTGCTCTAAGGTCTCGCATTCAGTACTTC
many | TRBJ2-4 | - | TRBV7-2 | CASSLRVAKNIQYF | TGTGCCAGCAGCTTAAGGGTAGCCAAAAACATTCAGTACTTC
- | TRBJ2-5 | TRBD1 | TRBV20-1 | CSASLRTGGSFGQETQYF | TGCAGTGCTAGTCTGAGGACAGGGGGCTCTTTTGGACAAGAGACCCAGTACTTC
many | TRBJ1-2 | - | TRBV3-1 | CASSQDGYGYTF | TGCGCCAGCAGCCAAGACGGTTATGGCTACACCTTC
few | TRBJ1-2 | - | TRBV4-2 | CASSRETTDYGYTF | TGTGCCAGCAGCCGGGAAACGACAGACTATGGCTACACCTTC
few | TRBJ2-1 | TRBD2 | TRBV7-9 | CASSLLGSSGRIYNEQFF | TGTGCCAGCAGCCTCTTGGGGAGTAGCGGGAGGATATACAATGAGCAGTTCTTC
few | TRBJ1-6 | - | TRBV5-1 | CASSRTGGSPLHF | TGCGCCAGCAGCCGTACAGGAGGCTCACCCCTCCACTTT
- | TRBJ1-4 | - | TRBV11-2 | CASSLSRGSEKLFF | TGTGCCAGCAGCTTAAGCCGGGGGAGTGAAAAACTGTTTTTT
- | TRBJ2-4 | TRBD2 | TRBV7-6 | CASSQEGLAGGRSKNIQYF | TGTGCCAGCAGCCAGGAAGGACTAGCGGGAGGGCGTTCCAAAAACATTCAGTACTTC
once | TRBJ1-2 | TRBD1 | TRBV10-3 | CAIRTGGEDYTF | TGTGCCATCCGGACAGGGGGAGAGGACTACACCTTC
- | TRBJ2-7 | - | TRBV29-1 | CSVEAQVAASYEQYF | TGCAGCGTTGAAGCCCAAGTAGCGGCTTCCTACGAGCAGTACTTC
few | TRBJ2-1 | TRBD1 | TRBV7-2 | CASSLSWTGGNEQFF | TGTGCCAGCAGCCTAAGCTGGACAGGGGGCAATGAGCAGTTCTTC
few | TRBJ2-3 | TRBD1 | TRBV20-1 | CSAPDRGLTDTQYF | TGCAGTGCCCCGGACAGGGGGTTGACAGATACGCAGTATTTT
few | TRBJ2-1 | TRBD2 | TRBV20-1 | CSARIPSGRTVETQFF | TGCAGTGCTAGAATCCCTAGCGGGAGGACGGTGGAGACCCAGTTCTTC
- | TRBJ2-1 | - | TRBV7-8 | CASSLDRTGYNEQFF | TGTGCCAGCAGCTTAGATCGGACGGGATACAATGAGCAGTTCTTC
- | TRBJ1-5 | - | TRBV20-1 | CSARRGLSETQHF | TGCAGTGCTAGACGGGGGCTCTCAGAGACCCAGCATTTT
- | TRBJ1-1 | - | TRBV6-6 | CASSYSDSAEAFF | TGTGCCAGCAGTTACTCAGACAGCGCTGAAGCTTTCTTT
- | TRBJ2-3 | - | TRBV19 | CASRPTTRALGQYF | TGTGCCAGTAGGCCCACCACCCGGGCCTTGGGGCAGTATTTT
few | TRBJ2-3 | TRBD2 | TRBV27 | CASRSGTGGTQYF | TGTGCCAGCAGAAGCGGGACTGGAGGTACGCAGTATTTT
few | TRBJ2-1 | - | TRBV11-2 | CASSLGPYINREQFF | TGTGCCAGCAGCTTGGGCCCGTATATAAACCGTGAGCAGTTCTTC
- | TRBJ1-1 | - | TRBV6-1 | CASSGGREGTEAFF | TGTGCCAGCAGTGGGGGCAGGGAGGGCACTGAAGCTTTCTTT
many | TRBJ2-5 | - | TRBV7-2 | CASSLRRGKETQYF | TGTGCCAGCAGCTTAAGACGGGGGAAAGAGACCCAGTACTTC
- | TRBJ2-7 | TRBD2 | TRBV7-9 | CASTRTSGSSYEQYF | TGTGCCAGCACGAGGACTAGCGGGAGCTCCTACGAGCAGTACTTC
- | TRBJ2-3 | - | TRBV28 | CASSFGYYSTDTQYF | TGTGCCAGCAGTTTTGGTTACTATAGCACAGATACGCAGTATTTT
few | TRBJ2-7 | TRBD1 | TRBV20-1 | CSAGQGLYEQYF | TGCAGTGCCGGACAGGGTCTCTACGAGCAGTACTTC
few | TRBJ1-2 | - | TRBV7-2 | CASTLVTAYGYTF | TGTGCCAGCACCCTGGTTACAGCGTATGGCTACACCTTC
- | TRBJ1-1 | - | TRBV11-2 | CASSLGVLGLGTEAFF | TGTGCCAGCAGCTTAGGGGTCCTGGGCTTGGGTACTGAAGCTTTCTTT
few | TRBJ1-1 | - | TRBV3-1 | CASSSGVATEAFF | TGTGCCAGCAGCTCAGGGGTAGCAACTGAAGCTTTCTTT
- | TRBJ2-5 | - | TRBV7-2 | CAGSLALRNVAEQYF | TGTGCCGGCAGCTTAGCACTCAGAAATGTCGCGGAGCAGTACTTC
few | TRBJ2-1 | - | TRBV6-2/TRBV6-3 | CASSYLGGPEQFF | TGTGCCAGCAGTTACCTAGGTGGTCCTGAGCAGTTCTTC
- | TRBJ1-5 | - | TRBV24-1 | CATSASDSPGGQPQHF | TGTGCCACCAGTGCCTCGGACAGTCCCGGGGGACAGCCCCAGCATTTT
many | TRBJ2-7 | - | TRBV7-8 | CASSLASAYEQYF | TGTGCCAGCAGCCTTGCCAGCGCCTACGAGCAGTACTTC
- | TRBJ1-5 | - | TRBV6-5 | CASSYSGRGQPQHF | TGTGCCAGCAGTTACTCAGGCCGGGGTCAGCCCCAGCATTTT
few | TRBJ1-2 | - | TRBV6-1 | CASSEVWGTRGYTF | TGTGCCAGCAGTGAAGTATGGGGGACTCGCGGCTACACCTTC
- | TRBJ2-1 | - | TRBV6-1 | CASSETARSSSYNEQFF | TGTGCCAGCAGTGAAACGGCACGGTCAAGCTCCTACAATGAGCAGTTCTTC
few | TRBJ1-2 | - | TRBV12-3/TRBV12-4 | CASSLTAGHGYTF | TGTGCCAGCAGTTTGACGGCAGGGCATGGCTACACCTTC
few | TRBJ1-4 | TRBD1 | TRBV7-2 | CASSLVSPGTANEKLFF | TGTGCCAGCAGCTTAGTATCTCCCGGGACAGCTAATGAAAAACTGTTTTTT
- | TRBJ2-4 | - | TRBV5-1 | CASSLGPTVGQYF | TGCGCCAGCAGCTTGGGCCCCACGGTCGGGCAGTACTTC
few | TRBJ2-7 | TRBD1 | TRBV25-1 | CASSDRGGPYEQYF | TGTGCCAGCAGTGACCGAGGGGGCCCCTACGAGCAGTACTTC
few | TRBJ2-1 | TRBD2 | TRBV19 | CASSIAGAGGRHGEQFF | TGTGCCAGTAGTATAGCAGGAGCGGGGGGCCGACACGGTGAGCAGTTCTTC
- | TRBJ2-5 | - | TRBV7-9 | CASSKTGSRQETQYF | TGTGCCAGCAGCAAGACGGGGTCCCGTCAAGAGACCCAGTACTTC
- | TRBJ2-4 | - | TRBV7-2 | CASSLVGGSTKNIQYF | TGTGCCAGCAGCTTAGTGGGGGGCTCAACCAAAAACATTCAGTACTTC
many | TRBJ2-1 | - | TRBV6-5 | CASSLASSYNEQFF | TGTGCCAGTTCATTAGCGAGCTCCTACAATGAGCAGTTCTTC
few | TRBJ2-1 | - | TRBV5-1 | CASSLFAMNPSYNEQFF | TGCGCCAGCAGCTTGTTCGCTATGAACCCTTCCTACAATGAGCAGTTCTTC